This T cell receptor beta chain was recovered during a study of breast tumors, draining lymph nodes, adjacent tissues. Whole-study results and caveats: Tumor TCR diversity was below lymph nodes but above nontumor tissue.

Each CDR3 protein is one row after TCRdb ran MiXCR on the multiplex PCR reads. The sample has some 100,000 distinct CDR3 sequences, about 20% seen once; the top ten hold less than 1.5%. With 4 bases clipped from V and 2 bases from J, the junction kept 8 bases outside the gene matches. Per germline, CDR1 SGHRS and CDR2 YFSETQ. This CDR3 is 15 amino acids long. This clonotype was counted many times. The antigen is undetermined. Samples came from axillary lymph nodes draining the breast cancer. The rearrangement links TRBV5-1 to TRBJ1-2; the match to TRBD1 covers 7 bases. The sample was axillary lymph node tissue. The clonotype was recovered from a female donor with breast cancer. Some clones in this sample may be carry-over from other donors' samples. The CDR3 DNA is TGCGCCAGCAGCACTGCGGGACAGCGGAACTATGGCTACACCTTC. Amino acid sequence: CASSTAGQRNYGYTF.